One and the same sample provided the 10 T cell receptor beta chains below, sequenced in a study of blood T cell repertoires in COVID-19. This table comes from immunoSEQ multiplex PCR, and its TCRdb copy is limited to in-frame clones, with some not included. Here the sample spans 70,000 or so clones, 80% to 90% being singletons. Sequenced input: peripheral blood. These receptors were taken from a man between 25 and 39 years old with acute or convalescent COVID-19.

This chain connects TRBV6-5 to TRBJ1-2, with D tentatively TRBD1 (6 bases). This CDR3 region has 16 residues. Germline CDR1 MNHEY, CDR2 SVGAGI. V was pared by 4 bases and J by 2 bases, with 17 bases between. CDR3 protein: CASSSPRTDGNYGYTF. CDR3 DNA sequence: TGTGCCAGCAGTTCTCCCCGGACAGACGGAAACTATGGCTACACCTTC.

This clone was picked up one time. The chain's CDR3 is CASSLGGQGGVLSYEQYF. In nucleotides, the CDR3 is TGTGCCAGCAGCTTGGGAGGACAGGGTGGGGTTCTCTCCTACGAGCAGTACTTC. The rearrangement uses TRBV13 and TRBJ2-7, with TRBD1 identical over 8 bases. Germline trimming cut 3 bases from V and 0 bases from J; bases unmatched to any gene: 13. Germline CDR1 PRHDT, CDR2 FYEKMQ (reference sequence). This CDR3 is 18 amino acids long.

The chain recombines TRBV6-5 with TRBJ2-1, with D unclear. The V end was cut by 8 bases, the J end by 5 bases, with 13 bases between. In germline, CDR1 is MNHEY, CDR2 SVGAGI. The CDR3 sequence is 13 residues long. CDR3 in DNA: TGTGCCAGCGTCTCACAGCCAAACAATGAGCAGTTCTTC. This encodes CASVSQPNNEQFF.

The chain carries TRBV4-3 and TRBJ1-1, with TRBD1 identical over 7 bases. CDR1 LGHNA and CDR2 YSLEER come from the germline V gene. The CDR3 is 13 amino acids. Losses at the gene ends were 8 bases for V and 5 bases for J; bases not matched to a gene: 8. CDR3 residues: CASSLDRRTEAFF. CDR3 nucleotide sequence: TGCGCCAGCTCATTGGACAGGAGGACTGAAGCTTTCTTT.

DNA of the CDR3: TGTGCCAGCAGTGAACTCGCACCCCTAGACCCCGGGGAGCTGTTTTTT. Its translation: CASSELAPLDPGELFF. This chain uses TRBV6-1 with TRBJ2-2; D gene unclear. CDR3 length: 16 residues. Per the germline V gene, CDR1 is MNHNS and CDR2 is SASEGT. Trimming removed 2 bases at V and 6 bases at J, with 16 bases between.

The chain has TRBV3-1 (or the pseudogene TRBV3-2) and TRBJ1-4; tentatively, D is TRBD1 (6 bases). CDR1 LGHDT and CDR2 YNNKEL come from the germline V gene (reference sequence). V lost 2 bases to trimming and J lost 8 bases, with 9 bases between them. CDR3 size: 13 residues. CDR3 region: CASSQKGGEKLFF. In DNA form, the CDR3 reads TGTGCCAGCAGCCAAAAGGGGGGGGAAAAACTGTTTTTT.

DNA of the CDR3: TGCGCCAGCAGCTTGGATACATTTGGAAACACCATATATTTT. This gives the protein CASSLDTFGNTIYF. The chain recombines TRBV5-1 with TRBJ1-3, with D uncertain. This CDR3 has 14 amino acids. V gave up 0 bases and J gave up 3 bases, with 7 bases separating them. Germline V CDR1 and CDR2: SGHRS, YFSETQ.

V and J are TRBV11-2 and TRBJ1-6; D not certain. Between the trimmed V and J ends, which lost 6 bases and 9 bases, there was a span of 15 bases. The CDR3 is 14 residues long. Germline CDR1 reads SGHAT; CDR2 reads FQNNGV. The CDR3: CASSARVTSSPLHF. CDR3 bases: TGTGCCAGCAGTGCCCGGGTTACCAGTTCACCCCTCCACTTT. Using reference TRBV11-2 and TRBJ1-6 for the parts outside the CDR3, the full variable domain is EAGVAQSPRYKIIEKRQSVAFWCNPISGHATLYWYQQILGQGPKLLIQFQNNGVVDDSQLPKDRFSAERLKGVDSTLKIQPAKLEDSAVYLCASSARVTSSPLHFGNGTRLTVT.

The chain links TRBV18 to TRBJ2-5; a possible D gene is TRBD2 (6 bases). Trimming left V 1 base short and J 5 bases short, with 11 bases between. This CDR3 region has 14 residues. Germline V gives CDR1 KGHSH, CDR2 LQKENI. CDR3 nucleotides: TGTGCCAGCTCACCACGTGGGGCGGGGGAGACCCAGTACTTC. It encodes CASSPRGAGETQYF.

This clone was observed a few times. The chain is built from TRBV6-5 and TRBJ1-1, with TRBD1 matching over 7 bases. The V segment lost 0 bases and the J segment 4 bases; nucleotides outside the gene matches: 2. The CDR3 contains 14 residues. Germline values: CDR1 MNHEY, CDR2 SVGAGI. The CDR3 sequence is CASSYSEGATEAFF. The DNA for the CDR3 is TGTGCCAGCAGTTACTCAGAGGGGGCCACTGAAGCTTTCTTT.